The count of the clone carrying this T cell receptor beta chain is one. The sample belongs to a study of Ad26.COV2.S vaccination and SARS-CoV-2 variants. TCRdb's table, derived via immunoSEQ multiplex PCR, lists solely in-frame clones and lacks some. The table has around 340,000 clones, 85% to 90% seen once. The V and J ends lost 3 bases and 6 bases, in that order; junction bases with no gene match: 14. CDR1 and CDR2 (germline): SGDLS, YYNGEE. The CDR3 runs to 16 residues. Treatment here: roughly 20 received Ad26.COV2.S at low or high dose, single or two shots; about 5 received placebo; per-sample allocation not given. Sampling happened 63 days after the first vaccine or placebo injection.

The specimen was peripheral blood, collected in a trial of Ad26.COV2.S vaccine versus placebo. The sequence came from a person aged 18-60 years who received the Ad26.COV2.S COVID-19 vaccine or a placebo. V and J are TRBV9 and TRBJ1-2, with TRBD1 identical over 7 bases. The CDR3 coding sequence is TGTGCCAGCAGCGACCCCTCCGGGACAGAATTGAATGGCTACACCTTC. This codes for CASSDPSGTELNGYTF.